This TCR beta chain comes out of a study of cytomegalovirus exposure and HLA in healthy donors. General study results and limits: The authors later found most CMV-associated TCR beta chains appeared HLA-restricted.

A note on this clone: Its specificity is unknown.

In germline, CDR1 is MGHRA, CDR2 YSYEKL. The CDR3 covers 17 residues. Trimming took 6 bases from V and 5 from J; bases not matched to a gene: 17. PCR used 60 Vbeta primers and 13 Jbeta primers. Using immunoSEQ multiplex PCR, the repertoire was profiled, and TCRdb retains in-frame clones only, with some absent. This sample has 130,000 or so clones, with about 69% found just once. The rearrangement joins TRBV4-1 to TRBJ2-5; 8 bases line up with TRBD2. Sequenced input: PBMCs. The source is a man younger than 45 in good health and CMV-seronegative. Here the CDR3 reads CASSIDRSSGSMETQYF. The CDR3 coding sequence is TGCGCCAGCAGTATCGATAGGTCAAGCGGGAGTATGGAGACCCAGTACTTC.